The clone carrying this T cell receptor (beta chain) has just a few counts. Its antigen is still unknown. V lost 4 bases to trimming and J lost 3 bases; unmatched junction nucleotides: 6. Per germline, CDR1 SGHNT and CDR2 YYREEE (reference sequence). This CDR3 comprises 14 residues. Graves' hyperthyroidism is called stable when ophthalmopathy does not progress within 18 months. Amplified TCR beta CDR3 regions came from RNA transcripts. HTBI primers were the set used in a first-round RT-PCR of the TCR CDR3. TCRdb re-derived calls from the multiplex PCR reads in MiXCR, one entry per CDR3 protein. This sample has about 840,000 distinct CDR3 sequences, with over 35% found just once. The data are from a study of T cells in Graves' hyperthyroidism and ophthalmopathy. Study-level results: Ophthalmopathy was distinguished from stable hyperthyroidism by 13 V-J signatures.

This clonotype originated in a man younger than 35 with Graves' hyperthyroidism. The chain recombines TRBV5-4 with TRBJ2-7; 8 bases line up with TRBD2. Sequenced input: blood. Here the CDR3 DNA reads TGTGCCAGCAGCGCCGGCGGGGGGAACTACGAGCAGTACTTC. Protein: CASSAGGGNYEQYF.